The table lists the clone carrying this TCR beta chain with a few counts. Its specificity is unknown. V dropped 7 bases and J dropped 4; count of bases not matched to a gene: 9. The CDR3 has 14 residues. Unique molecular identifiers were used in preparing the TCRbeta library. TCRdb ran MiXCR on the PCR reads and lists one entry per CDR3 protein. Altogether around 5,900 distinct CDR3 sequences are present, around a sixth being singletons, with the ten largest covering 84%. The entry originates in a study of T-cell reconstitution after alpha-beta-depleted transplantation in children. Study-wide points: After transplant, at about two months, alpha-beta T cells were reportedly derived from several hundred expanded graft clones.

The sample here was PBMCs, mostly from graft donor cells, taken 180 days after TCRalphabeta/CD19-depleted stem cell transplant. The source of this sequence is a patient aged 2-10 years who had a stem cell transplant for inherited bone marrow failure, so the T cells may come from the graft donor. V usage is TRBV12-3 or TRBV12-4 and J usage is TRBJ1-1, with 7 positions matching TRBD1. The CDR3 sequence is CASTQGGAGTEAFF. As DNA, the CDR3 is TGTGCCAGCACCCAAGGGGGCGCGGGCACTGAAGCTTTCTTT.